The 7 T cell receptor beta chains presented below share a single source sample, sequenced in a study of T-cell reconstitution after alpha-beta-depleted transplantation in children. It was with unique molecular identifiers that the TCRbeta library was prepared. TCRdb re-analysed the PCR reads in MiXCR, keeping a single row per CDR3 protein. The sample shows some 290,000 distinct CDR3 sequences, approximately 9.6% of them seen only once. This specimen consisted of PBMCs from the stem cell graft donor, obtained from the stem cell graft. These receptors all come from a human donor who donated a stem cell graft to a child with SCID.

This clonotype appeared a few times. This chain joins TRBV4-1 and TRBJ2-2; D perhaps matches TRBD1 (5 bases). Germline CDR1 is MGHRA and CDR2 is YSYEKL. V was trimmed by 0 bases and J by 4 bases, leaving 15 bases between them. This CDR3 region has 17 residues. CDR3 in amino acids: CASSQEWGRVVTGELFF. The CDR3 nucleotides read TGCGCCAGCAGCCAAGAATGGGGCAGGGTAGTCACCGGGGAGCTGTTTTTT.

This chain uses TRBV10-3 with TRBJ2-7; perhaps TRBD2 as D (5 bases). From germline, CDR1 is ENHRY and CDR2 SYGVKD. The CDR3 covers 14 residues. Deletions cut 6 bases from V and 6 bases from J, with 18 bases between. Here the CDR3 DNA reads TGTGCCATCAGCCGATTGGGAGACCTCTCCGAGCAGTACTTC. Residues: CAISRLGDLSEQYF.

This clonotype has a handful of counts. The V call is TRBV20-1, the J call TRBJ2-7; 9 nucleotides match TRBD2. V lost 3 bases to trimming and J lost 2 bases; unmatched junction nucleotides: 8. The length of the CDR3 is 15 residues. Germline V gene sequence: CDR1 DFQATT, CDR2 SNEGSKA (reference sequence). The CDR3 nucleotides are TGCAGTGCTAGCAGGTTGGCTAGCGGGACCTACGAGCAGTACTTC. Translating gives CSASRLASGTYEQYF.

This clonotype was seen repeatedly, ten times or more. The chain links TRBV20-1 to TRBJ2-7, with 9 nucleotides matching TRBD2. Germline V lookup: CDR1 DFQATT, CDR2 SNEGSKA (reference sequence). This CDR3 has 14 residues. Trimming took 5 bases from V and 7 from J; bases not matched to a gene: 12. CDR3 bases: TGCAGTGCTGGCTTGGCCGGACTAGCGAGTGAGCAGTACTTC. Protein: CSAGLAGLASEQYF.

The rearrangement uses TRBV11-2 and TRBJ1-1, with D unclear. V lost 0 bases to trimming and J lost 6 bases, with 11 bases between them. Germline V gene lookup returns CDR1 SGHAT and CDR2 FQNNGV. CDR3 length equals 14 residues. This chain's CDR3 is CASSLERQFPEAFF. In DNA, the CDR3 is TGTGCCAGCAGCTTAGAGAGGCAGTTCCCTGAAGCTTTCTTT.

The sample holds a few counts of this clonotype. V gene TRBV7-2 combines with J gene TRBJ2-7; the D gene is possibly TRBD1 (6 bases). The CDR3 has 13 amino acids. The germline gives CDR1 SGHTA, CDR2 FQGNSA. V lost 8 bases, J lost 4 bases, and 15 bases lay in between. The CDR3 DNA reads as TGTGCCAGCGCTCCAGGGGTTTCTTACGAGCAGTACTTC. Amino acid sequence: CASAPGVSYEQYF.

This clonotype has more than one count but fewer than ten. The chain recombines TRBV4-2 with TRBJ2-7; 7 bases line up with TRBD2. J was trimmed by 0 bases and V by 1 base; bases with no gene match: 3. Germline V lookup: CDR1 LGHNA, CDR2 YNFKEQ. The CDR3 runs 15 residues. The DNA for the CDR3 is TGTGCCAGCAGCCAAGCCAGCGGGGTCTCCTACGAGCAGTACTTC. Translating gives CASSQASGVSYEQYF.